This entry features one TCR beta chain sequence. Antigen unknown. The PCR was carried out with 60 Vbeta primers and 13 Jbeta primers. Produced via immunoSEQ multiplex PCR; TCRdb's table is partial and in-frame only. The data hold about 140,000 clones, with more than 60% observed a single time. These data come from a study of cytomegalovirus exposure and HLA in healthy donors. The study's findings and limits: Reportedly, cytomegalovirus status was diagnosed with high sensitivity and specificity.

Germline CDR1 ENHRY, CDR2 SYGVKD. V shed 3 bases, J shed 3 bases, and the junction held 12 bases outside the gene matches. This CDR3 comprises 17 residues. The chain combines TRBV10-3 with TRBJ2-7, with 9 positions matching TRBD1. The receptor's source is a male donor in good health and CMV-seronegative. The sample comprised PBMCs. The CDR3 spells CAISDPQGATLYYEQYF. CDR3 DNA sequence: TGTGCCATCAGTGATCCACAGGGGGCGACCCTCTACTACGAGCAGTACTTC.